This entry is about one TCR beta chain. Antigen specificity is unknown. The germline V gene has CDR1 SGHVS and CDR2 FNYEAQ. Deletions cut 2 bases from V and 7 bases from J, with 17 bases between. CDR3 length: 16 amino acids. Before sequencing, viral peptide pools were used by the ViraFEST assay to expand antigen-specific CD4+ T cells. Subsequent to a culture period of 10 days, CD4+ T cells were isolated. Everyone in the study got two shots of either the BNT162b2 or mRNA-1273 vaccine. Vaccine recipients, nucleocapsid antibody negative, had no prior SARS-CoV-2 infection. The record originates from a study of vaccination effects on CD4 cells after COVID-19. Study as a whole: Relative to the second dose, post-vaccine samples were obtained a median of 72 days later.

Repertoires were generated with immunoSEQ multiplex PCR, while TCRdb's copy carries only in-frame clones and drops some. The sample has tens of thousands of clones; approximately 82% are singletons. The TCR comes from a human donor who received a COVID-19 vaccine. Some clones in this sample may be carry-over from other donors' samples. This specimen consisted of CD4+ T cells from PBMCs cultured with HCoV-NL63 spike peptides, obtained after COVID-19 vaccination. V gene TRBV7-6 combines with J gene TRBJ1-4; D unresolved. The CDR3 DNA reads TGTGCCAGCAGCTTATCCCCAGGACGGCTTGGTGAAAAACTGTTTTTT. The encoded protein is CASSLSPGRLGEKLFF. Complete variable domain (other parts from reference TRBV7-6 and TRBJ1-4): GAGVSQSPRYKVTKRGQDVALRCDPISGHVSLYWYRQALGQGPEFLTYFNYEAQQDKSGLPNDRFSAERPEGSISTLTIQRTEQRDSAMYRCASSLSPGRLGEKLFFGSGTQLSVL.